A selection of T cell receptor beta chains follows, all from one sample in a study of Ad26.COV2.S vaccination and SARS-CoV-2 variants. Profiling relied on immunoSEQ multiplex PCR, and the TCRdb table lists in-frame clones only, not all of them. This table has hundreds of thousands of clones, less than 90% appearing once. The sequencing here drew on peripheral blood, taken in a trial of Ad26.COV2.S vaccine versus placebo. The receptors derive from a person between 18 and 65 years old who received the Ad26.COV2.S COVID-19 vaccine or a placebo. CDR3s include the opening cysteine and the closing phenylalanine or tryptophan. D genes are given only for firm matches. Clone size, where shown, is once, few, many, or a class for clones that have expanded.

.	17	TRBD2	TRBV3-1/TRBV3-2	TRBJ2-1	TGTGCCAGCAGCCAAGATCATGGGACTAGCGGGAGGAATGAGCAGTTCTTC	CASSQDHGTSGRNEQFF
.	17	.	TRBV7-9	TRBJ1-5	TGTGCCAGCAGCCAAGGGGTCTGGGGTGAGGGGTTTGAGCCCCAGCATTTT	CASSQGVWGEGFEPQHF
.	14	.	TRBV28	TRBJ2-7	TGTGCCAGCAGTTTGTGGCAGCCTCCTTCCGAGCAGTACTTC	CASSLWQPPSEQYF
.	13	.	TRBV14	TRBJ2-2	TGTGCCAGCAGCCAAGGACGGACCGGGGAGCTGTTTTTT	CASSQGRTGELFF
.	13	TRBD1	TRBV6-6	TRBJ1-2	TGTGCCAGCAGCACCGGGACAGGGGTTGGCTACACCTTC	CASSTGTGVGYTF
.	13	TRBD1	TRBV19	TRBJ1-2	TGTGCCAGTAGGGGACAGGGCAACTATGGCTACACCTTC	CASRGQGNYGYTF
once	15	.	TRBV4-1	TRBJ2-3	TGCGCCAGCAGCCAAGAAGGGACTAGCACAGATACGCAGTATTTT	CASSQEGTSTDTQYF
.	14	.	TRBV30	TRBJ2-3	TGTGCCTGGAGTGTAGCCGGGAACACAGATACGCAGTATTTT	CAWSVAGNTDTQYF
.	14	TRBD1	TRBV6-5	TRBJ1-6	TGTGCCAGCAGAGAGGACAGGGGGGGATCACCCCTCCACTTT	CASREDRGGSPLHF
.	14	.	TRBV6-5	TRBJ2-1	TGTGCCAGCAGTTACTCGAGGACTGCCTCGGAGCAGTTCTTC	CASSYSRTASEQFF
few	16	.	TRBV4-3	TRBJ2-3	TGCGCCAGCAGCCAAGCGGCGGGCTGGGGTGGAGATACGCAGTATTTT	CASSQAAGWGGDTQYF
.	12	TRBD1	TRBV29-1	TRBJ1-2	TGCAGCGTGCGGGACAGGGAAGGTGGCTACACCTTC	CSVRDREGGYTF
.	14	.	TRBV4-3	TRBJ1-2	TGCGCCAGCAGCCAAGAACAGGGATGGAATGGCTACACCTTC	CASSQEQGWNGYTF
.	17	TRBD1	TRBV4-2	TRBJ1-2	TGTGCCAGCAGCCAAGAAAGGGGGGGGATCACAGGGGATGGCTACACCTTC	CASSQERGGITGDGYTF
.	17	.	TRBV9	TRBJ1-1	TGTGCCAGCAGCGTAGGAGAGGGGTCAGGGATGAACACTGAAGCTTTCTTT	CASSVGEGSGMNTEAFF
.	15	.	TRBV2	TRBJ1-5	TGTGCCAGCAGTGATCCCAGGAAGGGGAATCAGCCCCAGCATTTT	CASSDPRKGNQPQHF
.	15	.	TRBV25-1	TRBJ1-3	TGTGCCAGCAGAGGCGTCGGGGCTACTGGAAACACCATATATTTT	CASRGVGATGNTIYF
.	16	.	TRBV28	TRBJ2-2	TGTGCCAGCAGGCCATACGGGACTCCGAGTGCCGGGGAGCTGTTTTTT	CASRPYGTPSAGELFF
.	12	.	TRBV28	TRBJ2-2	TGTGCCAGCAAAGTGGTGCCCGGGGAGCTGTTTTTT	CASKVVPGELFF
.	12	.	TRBV29-1	TRBJ2-1	TGCAGCGTTTCCTTCTCCTACAATGAGCAGTTCTTC	CSVSFSYNEQFF
.	14	TRBD1	TRBV24-1	TRBJ2-7	TGTGCCACCAGTGGTCGGACAGGGACCGACGAGCAGTACTTC	CATSGRTGTDEQYF
few	13	.	TRBV2	TRBJ1-5	TGTGCCAGCAGTCGACACCTCAATCAGCCCCAGCATTTT	CASSRHLNQPQHF
few	15	TRBD1	TRBV5-1	TRBJ1-2	TGCGCCAGCAGCTTGGCCGCGACAGGGGGGGAAGGCTACACCTTC	CASSLAATGGEGYTF
.	15	.	TRBV19	TRBJ2-7	TGTGCCAGTAGTATTGGGGGCATTATGCCCTACGAGCAGTACTTC	CASSIGGIMPYEQYF
.	14	.	TRBV4-3	TRBJ2-7	TGCGCCAGCAGCCAAGTGTTGGTCCTTTACGAGCAGTACTTC	CASSQVLVLYEQYF
.	15	TRBD1	TRBV9	TRBJ2-7	TGTGCCAGCAGCGTAGGGGACAGGGGATCCCACGAGCAGTACTTC	CASSVGDRGSHEQYF
.	15	.	TRBV19	TRBJ2-3	TGTGCCAGTAGCCCCTCTAGCAAAGTCACAGATACGCAGTATTTT	CASSPSSKVTDTQYF
.	15	.	TRBV4-2	TRBJ2-7	TGTGCCAGCAGCCAGGACCCCGGCGGCTCCTACGAGCAGTACTTC	CASSQDPGGSYEQYF
.	13	TRBD1	TRBV2	TRBJ1-2	TGTGCCAGCAGTATATTACAGGGGAGTGGCTACACCTTC	CASSILQGSGYTF
.	11	.	TRBV29-1	TRBJ1-1	TGCAGCCTGGGGGGGGGCACTGAAGCTTTCTTT	CSLGGGTEAFF
.	15	.	TRBV19	TRBJ2-2	TGTGCCAGTACCCAGGACTACCCGAGGACCGGGGAGCTGTTTTTT	CASTQDYPRTGELFF
.	15	.	TRBV2	TRBJ1-3	TGTGCCAGCAGTGAAGAAGGGATTCACGGAAACACCATATATTTT	CASSEEGIHGNTIYF
.	14	.	TRBV9	TRBJ1-1	TGTGCCAGCAGCGCCCGGGACGGCAACACTGAAGCTTTCTTT	CASSARDGNTEAFF
once	14	.	TRBV27	TRBJ1-1	TGTGCCAGCAGTCTCTTGGGAAAGAACACTGAAGCTTTCTTT	CASSLLGKNTEAFF
.	14	.	TRBV28	TRBJ1-1	TGTGCCAGCAGTTCGTATCTGGGGAGGGTTGAAGCTTTCTTT	CASSSYLGRVEAFF
.	14	.	TRBV10-2	TRBJ1-2	TGCGCCAGCAGTCCCTGGGAGGGGAGCGATGGCTACACCTTC	CASSPWEGSDGYTF
.	15	.	TRBV11-2	TRBJ2-1	TGTGCCAGCAGCTTACAGGGTCCCCTCTACAATGAGCAGTTCTTC	CASSLQGPLYNEQFF
.	17	TRBD2	TRBV7-2	TRBJ2-7	TGTGCCAGCAGCGCGGGTAGCGGGATGGTTGGGGTCTACGAGCAGTACTTC	CASSAGSGMVGVYEQYF
.	17	.	TRBV4-1	TRBJ1-6	TGCGCCAGCAGCCTTCGGTCCCAGAGCTCCTATAATTCACCCCTCCACTTT	CASSLRSQSSYNSPLHF
.	15	.	TRBV6-5	TRBJ1-6	TGTGCCAGCAGTTACCGGTCAGGGAGGAATTCACCCCTCCACTTT	CASSYRSGRNSPLHF
once	12	TRBD2	TRBV28	TRBJ2-1	TGTGCCAGCTCCACGACTAGCAGCGAGCAGTTCTTC	CASSTTSSEQFF
.	15	TRBD2	TRBV5-6	TRBJ2-2	TGTGCCAGCAGCTTGCGGCCTAGCGGGACCGGGGAGCTGTTTTTT	CASSLRPSGTGELFF
.	17	TRBD1	TRBV10-1	TRBJ2-7	TGCGCCAGCAGTGAATTCTGGGGGACAGGGGTTGTTTACGAGCAGTACTTC	CASSEFWGTGVVYEQYF
.	15	.	TRBV3-1/TRBV3-2	TRBJ1-4	TGTGCCAGCAGCCAAGGGAGACAGGCTAATGAAAAACTGTTTTTT	CASSQGRQANEKLFF
.	19	.	TRBV7-2	TRBJ2-1	TGTGCCAGCAGCTCCGGAATCCTAAAGACAGGGACTTACTACAATGAGCAGTTCTTC	CASSSGILKTGTYYNEQFF
.	12	TRBD1	TRBV6-5	TRBJ2-7	TGTGCCAGCACCCGAGACAGGGGCGAGCAGTACTTC	CASTRDRGEQYF
.	18	.	TRBV7-8	TRBJ1-1	TGTGCCAGCAGCTTAGCGCGGGCAACTCAGGGGACGAACACTGAAGCTTTCTTT	CASSLARATQGTNTEAFF
.	16	.	TRBV6-2/TRBV6-3	TRBJ2-3	TGTGCCAGCAGTTACGGTCCGGGGGCCGTCGGGGATACGCAGTATTTT	CASSYGPGAVGDTQYF
.	14	.	TRBV28	TRBJ2-5	TGTGCCAGCAGCACCGGATTTACTCAAGAGACCCAGTACTTC	CASSTGFTQETQYF
.	13	.	TRBV5-1	TRBJ2-7	TGCGCCAGCAGCGCATCAGGGAACTACGAGCAGTACTTC	CASSASGNYEQYF
.	11	.	TRBV20-1	TRBJ2-1	TGCAGTGCTAGAGGGACCAATGAGCAGTTCTTC	CSARGTNEQFF
once	14	.	TRBV10-3	TRBJ1-1	TGTGCCATCAGTGATTTCGGAGAAAACACTGAAGCTTTCTTT	CAISDFGENTEAFF
.	16	TRBD2	TRBV24-1	TRBJ2-3	TGTGCCACCAGTGATTCCCAAGCGGGAGTATTAGATACGCAGTATTTT	CATSDSQAGVLDTQYF
.	16	TRBD2	TRBV5-4	TRBJ2-3	TGTGCCAGCAGGTCCGGGGGGGCCGAGGGGCACGATACGCAGTATTTT	CASRSGGAEGHDTQYF
.	12	.	TRBV6-5	TRBJ2-7	TGTGCCAGCAGTACAAACCCTTACGAGCAGTACTTC	CASSTNPYEQYF
.	12	.	TRBV10-2	TRBJ1-2	TGCGCCAGCAGTGAGGGGGGAGATGGCTACACCTTC	CASSEGGDGYTF
.	12	.	TRBV29-1	TRBJ2-5	TGCAGCGTTGGCAGGTGGCTCCCTGGCCAGTACTTC	CSVGRWLPGQYF
once	15	TRBD1	TRBV7-2	TRBJ2-5	TGTGCCAGCAGCTTATGGTCAGGGGGCAGGGAGACCCAGTACTTC	CASSLWSGGRETQYF
.	15	.	TRBV9	TRBJ2-6	TGTGCCAGCAGCGTAGGGGGCTCTGGGGCCAACGTCCTGACTTTC	CASSVGGSGANVLTF